The clone carrying this TCR beta chain was recorded only once. Produced via immunoSEQ multiplex PCR; TCRdb's table is partial and in-frame only. There are 84,000 or so clones in the sample; approximately 94% occur only once, and 2.5% lies in the top ten. The source of the sample is a study of T cell changes during pregnancy in multiple sclerosis. Germline CDR1 is SGHRS and CDR2 is YFSETQ. The J segment lost 2 bases and the V segment lost 3 bases, leaving 8 bases of the junction unmatched. The CDR3 has 16 residues. The sample was peripheral blood, taken in the third trimester of pregnancy. This chain connects TRBV5-1 to TRBJ2-3; 8 nucleotides line up with TRBD2. The receptor was isolated from a female donor with multiple sclerosis, enrolled in a pregnancy study. CDR3 sequence (DNA): TGCGCCAGCAGCTCCTTGGCGGGGGGCCCCACAGATACGCAGTATTTT. It specifies CASSSLAGGPTDTQYF.